The next 5 T cell receptor beta chains were all read from a single sample in a study of blood T cell repertoires in COVID-19. Clones were read by immunoSEQ multiplex PCR, and TCRdb kept only the in-frame ones, dropping some. Of roughly 200,000 clones detected, 70% to 90% appear once; the ten largest clones hold over 2.5%. The sample comprised peripheral blood. Receptor source: a man in his sixties with acute or convalescent COVID-19.

The V call is TRBV19, the J call TRBJ2-3; 8 bases match TRBD2. This CDR3 contains 19 residues. The V gene's germline CDR1 is LNHDA and CDR2 SQIVND (reference sequence). V lost 5 bases and J lost 0; bases outside the gene matches: 16. CDR3 in amino acids: CASSSRNGRGLGSTDTQYF. The CDR3 bases are TGTGCCAGTAGTTCCCGAAACGGGAGGGGACTCGGGAGCACAGATACGCAGTATTTT.

This chain connects TRBV4-2 to TRBJ2-1; 7 bases align to TRBD1. The CDR3 extends over 16 amino acids. J gave up 5 bases and V 0 bases, and 7 bases lay outside the gene matches. The germline V gene encodes CDR1 LGHNA and CDR2 YNFKEQ. CDR3 sequence reads: CASSQDGDRAHNEQFF. CDR3 DNA: TGTGCCAGCAGCCAAGATGGCGACAGGGCCCACAATGAGCAGTTCTTC.

This sequence joins TRBV28 and TRBJ1-1, with TRBD1 as a possible D gene (6 bases). The V end was cut by 4 bases, the J end by 13 bases, with 13 bases between. Germline V lookup: CDR1 MDHEN, CDR2 SYDVKM. The CDR3 is made up of 11 amino acids. The CDR3 reads CASSSGHRRFF. For the CDR3, the DNA is TGTGCCAGCAGTTCGGGACATCGTCGTTTCTTT.

On this clone: At one of its ends the junction is not consistent with the germline gene, which may arise from a read error. The CDR3 DNA sequence: TGTGCCAGCGGAGGCTACTCCTCCAATGAGCAGTTCTTC. The encoded protein is CASGGYSSNEQFF. The rearrangement joins TRBV10-3 to TRBJ2-1; a weak D match, TRBD2 (5 bases). This CDR3 region has 13 residues. Per germline, CDR1 ENHRY and CDR2 SYGVKD.

The chain uses TRBV5-5 and TRBJ2-7; the match to TRBD1 covers 8 bases. Germline V gene sequence: CDR1 SGHKS, CDR2 YYEKEE (reference sequence). The CDR3 covers 15 residues. V was pared by 0 bases and J by 2 bases, with 4 bases of the junction left unmatched. DNA of the CDR3: TGTGCCAGCAGCTTGGGGAAACAGGGGGCCTACGAGCAGTACTTC. Protein sequence: CASSLGKQGAYEQYF. Full variable domain (missing parts from reference TRBV5-5 and TRBJ2-7): DAGVTQSPTHLIKTRGQQVTLRCSPISGHKSVSWYQQVLGQGPQFIFQYYEKEERGRGNFPDRFSARQFPNYSSELNVNALLLGDSALYLCASSLGKQGAYEQYFGPGTRLTVT.